Listed below are T cell receptor beta chains from one sample, sequenced in a study of PD-1 blockade in classical Hodgkin lymphoma. Libraries were prepared by immunoSEQ multiplex PCR; TCRdb keeps only in-frame clonotypes and omits some of them. The table includes about 12,000 clones, about 90% detected once. The sample consisted of CD4+ T cells from blood, taken before the fourth cycle of nivolumab. These receptors all stem from a human donor with classical Hodgkin lymphoma. Both conserved end residues are part of each CDR3. The D gene is left open where the match is weak. Clone size, where shown, is once, few, many, or a class for clones that have expanded.

-	-	13	TRBV5-6	TRBJ1-1	TGTGCCAGCACCCTCGGGGGGAGCACTGAAGCTTTCTTT	CASTLGGSTEAFF
TRBD1	-	15	TRBV5-5	TRBJ1-1	TGTGCCAGCAGCCCCATGGGACAGGGGAACACTGAAGCTTTCTTT	CASSPMGQGNTEAFF
-	-	16	TRBV19	TRBJ1-2	TGTGCCAGTGATTTTTGGGTCGGTGCTACTAACTATGGCTACACCTTC	CASDFWVGATNYGYTF
-	-	12	TRBV7-9	TRBJ1-5	TGTGCCAGCAGTCGAGGGGATCAGCCCCAGCATTTT	CASSRGDQPQHF
-	few	13	TRBV2	TRBJ2-1	TGTGCCAGCAGTGAATACAGATACAATGAGCAGTTCTTC	CASSEYRYNEQFF
TRBD2	few	15	TRBV2	TRBJ2-5	TGTGCCAGCAGTCCTTTGGCGGGGGGTGCAGAGACCCAGTACTTC	CASSPLAGGAETQYF
TRBD2	-	14	TRBV29-1	TRBJ2-3	TGCAGCGTGATCACGGGGGGAGGTACAGATACGCAGTATTTT	CSVITGGGTDTQYF
TRBD1	-	15	TRBV11-3	TRBJ2-7	TGTGCCAGCAGCTTATTCGGACAGGCCTCCTACGAGCAGTACTTC	CASSLFGQASYEQYF
-	-	15	TRBV11-1	TRBJ2-5	TGTGCCAGCAGGACGGGCGGGGGCGCATTGCAGACCCAGTACTTC	CASRTGGGALQTQYF
-	-	13	TRBV5-1	TRBJ2-2	TGCGCCAGCAGCTTGGATCCTTCCGGGGAGCTGTTTTTT	CASSLDPSGELFF
-	-	16	TRBV21-1	TRBJ1-2	TGTGCCAGCAGCACCCGGACCTCTCCCCCCGGCTCCGGCTACACCTTC	CASSTRTSPPGSGYTF
TRBD2	once	16	TRBV5-1	TRBJ2-2	TGCGCCAGCACGGGAGGAGCGGGAGTTTGGACCGGGGAGCTGTTTTTT	CASTGGAGVWTGELFF
TRBD2	once	14	TRBV2	TRBJ2-1	TGTGCCAGCAGAATAGCGGGAGGGCCCAATGAGCAGTTCTTC	CASRIAGGPNEQFF
-	-	11	TRBV6-4	TRBJ2-1	TGTGCCAGCAGTAGTGGGCCTAAGCAGTTCTTC	CASSSGPKQFF
TRBD1	-	17	TRBV5-4	TRBJ2-3	TGTGCCAGCAGCCCAGGGACAGGGATAGGGCTCACAGATACGCAGTATTTT	CASSPGTGIGLTDTQYF
-	-	12	TRBV30	TRBJ1-5	TGTGCCTGGAGTCCAGGTCAACAGCCCCAGCATTTT	CAWSPGQQPQHF
-	-	13	TRBV7-3	TRBJ2-5	TGTGCCAGCAGCTTAAATTCCCGTGAGACCCAGTACTTC	CASSLNSRETQYF
-	-	13	TRBV2	TRBJ2-2	TGTGCCAGCAGTGTTGAGTTGACCGGGGAGCTGTTTTTT	CASSVELTGELFF
TRBD2	-	13	TRBV7-9	TRBJ2-1	TGTGCCAGCAGCTGGGGCGGGAGGACCGAGCAGTTCTTC	CASSWGGRTEQFF
-	-	11	TRBV28	TRBJ2-7	TGTGCCAGCAGGCTAAGATACGAGCAGTACTTC	CASRLRYEQYF
-	few	12	TRBV7-9	TRBJ1-1	TGTGCCAGCAGCTATAATGCAGCTGAAGCTTTCTTT	CASSYNAAEAFF
TRBD1	-	15	TRBV6-1	TRBJ1-6	TGTGGTACGGTCCTAAGACAGGGGTTTAATTCACCCCTCCACTTT	CGTVLRQGFNSPLHF
-	-	12	TRBV2	TRBJ2-3	TGTGCCAGCAGTGACCGCACAGATACGCAGTATTTT	CASSDRTDTQYF
-	-	15	TRBV5-8	TRBJ2-1	TGTGCCAGCAGCTTGGGGACTTCTACCTACAATGAGCAGTTCTTC	CASSLGTSTYNEQFF
TRBD1	-	18	TRBV28	TRBJ1-2	TGTGCCAGCAGCCAGATAAGGTGGGGGGGAACAGGGGACGATGGCTACACCTTC	CASSQIRWGGTGDDGYTF
-	-	14	TRBV2	TRBJ1-6	TGTGCCAGCAGCCGGAGCTCCTATAATTCACCCCTCCACTTT	CASSRSSYNSPLHF
TRBD1	once	15	TRBV28	TRBJ2-7	TGTGCCAGCACCTCCCCGGGACAGGGGGCGGGTGAGCAGTACTTC	CASTSPGQGAGEQYF
-	-	15	TRBV2	TRBJ2-7	TGTGCCAGCAGTACGGGGGCCGTGATCTCCTACGAGCAGTACTTC	CASSTGAVISYEQYF
-	-	14	TRBV5-1	TRBJ2-5	TGCGCCAGCAGCTTGGTACCAGACCAAGAGACCCAGTACTTC	CASSLVPDQETQYF
-	few	15	TRBV27	TRBJ2-3	TGTGCCAGCAGACTCGCCGGACAGTTCACAGATACGCAGTATTTT	CASRLAGQFTDTQYF
TRBD1	-	15	TRBV6-6	TRBJ2-4	TGTGCCAGCAGTTCCCCGACAGGGGGGAAAAACATTCAGTACTTC	CASSSPTGGKNIQYF
-	-	14	TRBV10-3	TRBJ1-1	TGTGCCATCAGGAACTCGGGAATGAACACTGAAGCTTTCTTT	CAIRNSGMNTEAFF
TRBD1	-	16	TRBV4-1	TRBJ1-1	TGCGCCAGCAGCCCCACTGACAGGGGGCTGAACACTGAAGCTTTCTTT	CASSPTDRGLNTEAFF
-	-	14	TRBV9	TRBJ2-1	TGTGCCAGCAGCGTAGGGGGGGACGACAATGAGCAGTTCTTC	CASSVGGDDNEQFF
TRBD1	-	14	TRBV11-2	TRBJ1-5	TGTGCCAGCAGCCTAGGACAGGGAGGTCAGCCCCAGCATTTT	CASSLGQGGQPQHF